One sample yielded the 29 T cell receptor beta chains listed below, sequenced in a study of cytomegalovirus exposure and HLA in healthy donors. The method was immunoSEQ multiplex PCR; TCRdb's version includes in-frame clones alone and lacks a portion of them. Among 250,000 to 350,000 clones listed, 87% were seen once. The sequencing sample was made of PBMCs. All receptors derive from a woman aged 30 to 39 in good health and CMV-seropositive.

The chain uses TRBV15 and TRBJ1-1, with a possible D match to TRBD1 (5 bases). Trimming pared 5 bases from V and 6 bases from J, leaving 13 bases between. Per the germline V gene, CDR1 is LNHNV and CDR2 is YYDKDF (reference sequence). CDR3 length: 13 residues. CDR3 sequence reads: CATSPGLTPEAFF. CDR3 nucleotide sequence: TGTGCCACCAGCCCGGGACTGACCCCTGAAGCTTTCTTT.

In this sample, this clone turned up a few times. This chain joins TRBV28 and TRBJ2-7; the D gene is possibly TRBD1 (5 bases). Deletions cut 6 bases from V and 0 bases from J, with 9 bases between. The CDR3 has 13 amino acids. Per germline, CDR1 MDHEN and CDR2 SYDVKM. DNA for the CDR3: TGTGCCAGCAGAGACAGCTCCTCCTACGAGCAGTACTTC. Protein sequence: CASRDSSSYEQYF.

This clone appeared once. The rearrangement joins TRBV5-1 to TRBJ2-3; 11 positions match TRBD2. The CDR3 covers 17 residues. Germline-derived CDR1 and CDR2 are SGHRS and YFSETQ. The J segment lost 2 bases and the V segment lost 0 bases, leaving 5 bases of the junction unmatched. The CDR3 region is CASSLAGLAVTTDTQYF. Here the CDR3 DNA reads TGCGCCAGCAGCTTGGCGGGACTAGCGGTAACCACAGATACGCAGTATTTT.

The gene calls are TRBV9 and TRBJ1-2; no clear D gene. CDR1 and CDR2 (germline): SGDLS, YYNGEE. Trimming stripped 3 bases from V and 8 bases from J, with 20 bases between. The length of the CDR3 is 15 residues. The CDR3, as DNA: TGTGCCAGCAGCGATCAGCGCGCGGGTGGGCAGGGCTACACCTTC. It yields the protein CASSDQRAGGQGYTF.

The chain links TRBV7-2 to TRBJ2-7; D is unclear. V lost 5 bases to trimming and J lost 3 bases, with 8 bases between them. CDR1 is SGHTA, CDR2 FQGNSA, per germline. The CDR3 runs 12 residues. CDR3 loop: CASSLTGYEQYF. As DNA, the CDR3 is TGTGCCAGCAGCCTCACTGGCTACGAGCAGTACTTC. The whole variable domain, filled in from reference TRBV7-2 and TRBJ2-7, reads GAGVSQSPSNKVTEKGKDVELRCDPISGHTALYWYRQSLGQGLEFLIYFQGNSAPDKSGLPSDRFSAERTGGSVSTLTIQRTQQEDSAVYLCASSLTGYEQYFGPGTRLTVT.

V is TRBV21-1 and J is TRBJ1-2; TRBD1, the table's D call, lacks a check against the DNA. TRBV21-1 counts as a pseudogene. CDR3 length: 13 residues. The CDR3 region is CASSKGTVYGYTF. The CDR3 nucleotides are TGTGCCAGCAGCAAAGGGACAGTCTATGGCTACACCTTC.

J is TRBJ2-7 and V is TRBV19, with 9 bases fitting TRBD1. In germline, CDR1 is LNHDA, CDR2 SQIVND (reference sequence). The CDR3 totals 13 residues. V lost 6 bases and J lost 4; bases outside the gene matches: 4. The CDR3 nucleotides are TGTGCCAGTAGCACAGGGGGCGGGTACGAGCAGTACTTC. Translated, it gives CASSTGGGYEQYF.

The V and J genes are TRBV4-3 and TRBJ2-1, with TRBD2 as a possible D gene (6 bases). The CDR3 is 15 amino acids. Germline V gene sequence: CDR1 LGHNA, CDR2 YSLEER. V lost 0 bases and J 3 bases, leaving 9 bases between the germline ends. DNA for the CDR3: TGCGCCAGCAGCCAAGATCCGGGGGACTACAATGAGCAGTTCTTC. Residues: CASSQDPGDYNEQFF.

This clone was counted between two and nine times. The genes are TRBV19 and TRBJ1-1; perhaps TRBD1 as D (5 bases). The CDR3 has 13 amino acids. Germline V lookup: CDR1 LNHDA, CDR2 SQIVND (reference sequence). Trimming removed 5 bases at V and 4 bases at J, with 11 bases between. CDR3 nucleotides: TGTGCCAGTAGTGTTAGACAGAGCACTGAAGCTTTCTTT. This sequence encodes CASSVRQSTEAFF.

This clone was recorded only once. The gene calls are TRBV6-5 and TRBJ1-2; D gene ambiguous. This CDR3 region has 13 residues. V dropped 2 bases and J dropped 6 bases, with 10 bases sitting between them. CDR1 is MNHEY, CDR2 SVGAGI, per germline. The CDR3, as DNA: TGTGCCAGCAGTTACGCGGGAGCGGATGGCTACACCTTC. Its protein product is CASSYAGADGYTF.

Of note for this clone: In the same sample, other DNA sequences code for this CDR3. The rearrangement uses TRBV5-4 and TRBJ2-7; 7 positions match TRBD1. CDR1 is SGHNT and CDR2 is YYREEE in the germline V gene (reference sequence). The CDR3 sequence is 14 residues long. J was trimmed by 0 bases and V by 4 bases; bases with no gene match: 4. In nucleotides, the CDR3 is TGTGCCAGCAGCCTACGGGACAGCTCCTACGAGCAGTACTTC. Translating gives CASSLRDSSYEQYF.

V gene TRBV9 combines with J gene TRBJ2-5; 7 nucleotides align to TRBD2. The CDR3 is 14 residues long. Looked up from germline, CDR1 is SGDLS and CDR2 is YYNGEE. The V and J ends lost 1 base and 4 bases, in that order; junction bases with no gene match: 4. The CDR3, as DNA: TGTGCCAGCAGCGTATCGGGAGGAGGAGAGACCCAGTACTTC. As protein: CASSVSGGGETQYF.

This clone was detected a few times. The CDR3 reads CASSQVLSSYEQYF. CDR3 in DNA: TGCGCCAGCAGCCAAGTTCTTAGCTCCTACGAGCAGTACTTC. The chain links TRBV4-3 to TRBJ2-7; no definite D call. V dropped 1 base and J dropped 0 bases, with 7 bases sitting between them. This CDR3 is 14 amino acids long. CDR1 is LGHNA and CDR2 is YSLEER in the germline V gene.

Regarding this clone: The same CDR3 is also encoded by other DNA sequences in this sample. The J gene is TRBJ2-7, the V gene TRBV27, with TRBD2 identical over 8 bases. Trimming removed 3 bases from V and 4 bases from J; junction bases left unmatched: 5. The length of the CDR3 is 14 residues. Germline CDR1 is MNHEY and CDR2 is SMNVEV (reference sequence). The CDR3 loop is CASSFIGGVYEQYF. In nucleotides, the CDR3 is TGTGCCAGCAGTTTTATCGGGGGGGTTTACGAGCAGTACTTC.

The chain joins TRBV6-1 to TRBJ1-2, with D unresolved. Per germline, CDR1 MNHNS and CDR2 SASEGT. V lost 8 bases to trimming and J lost 6 bases, with 4 bases between them. The CDR3 length is 9 residues. As DNA, the CDR3 is TGTGCCAGCGGAAATGGCTACACCTTC. This codes for CASGNGYTF.

This chain links TRBV27 with TRBJ2-7; TRBD2 aligns across 8 bases. The CDR3 covers 14 residues. V was clipped by 7 bases and J by 6 bases; unmatched bases: 11. Germline lookup yields CDR1 MNHEY and CDR2 SMNVEV (reference sequence). Here the CDR3 DNA reads TGTGCCAGCAAAGGTGGCGGGGGGCAGGTCGAGCAGTACTTC. Translated: CASKGGGGQVEQYF.

Only one count was recorded for this clone. The V and J genes are TRBV7-2 and TRBJ2-2; no definite D call. Germline CDR1 SGHTA, CDR2 FQGNSA. The V gene lost 5 bases and the J gene lost 7 bases, with 8 bases spanning the gap. The CDR3 totals 12 residues. The CDR3 nucleotides are TGTGCCAGCAGCGTCTGGGGCGGGGAGCTGTTTTTT. Encoded protein: CASSVWGGELFF.

This clone was seen only once. This sequence joins TRBV23-1 and TRBJ2-3; D is perhaps TRBD1 (5 bases). TRBV23-1 is known as an ORF, though its function is uncertain. The CDR3 length is 16 residues. V lost 9 bases and J lost 0, with 19 bases in between. CDR3 loop: CARGQTTRQSTDTQYF. CDR3 nucleotides: TGCGCCAGGGGGCAGACAACGAGACAAAGCACAGATACGCAGTATTTT.

The chain is built from TRBV5-6 and TRBJ2-1; TRBD2 matches 10 bases. The V gene end was trimmed by 4 bases and the J gene end by 8 bases; junction bases not matched to a gene: 9. Germline assignment: CDR1 SGHDT and CDR2 YYEEEE. The CDR3 is made up of 15 amino acids. The CDR3 sequence: CASSEAGGIFDEQFF. CDR3 DNA sequence: TGTGCCAGCAGCGAAGCGGGAGGGATCTTTGATGAGCAGTTCTTC. The variable domain in full, completed from reference TRBV5-6 and TRBJ2-1, reads DAGVTQSPTHLIKTRGQQVTLRCSPKSGHDTVSWYQQALGQGPQFIFQYYEEEERQRGNFPDRFSGHQFPNYSSELNVNALLLGDSALYLCASSEAGGIFDEQFFGPGTRLTVL.

The J gene is TRBJ2-2, the V gene TRBV30, with D possibly being TRBD2 (6 bases). The V gene lost 1 base and the J gene lost 4 bases, with 13 bases spanning the gap. Germline CDR1 reads GTSNPN; CDR2 reads SVGIG (reference sequence). CDR3 length: 15 amino acids. CDR3 protein: CAWSAHTGGTGELFF. Written as DNA, the CDR3 is TGTGCCTGGAGTGCTCATACCGGGGGCACCGGGGAGCTGTTTTTT.

The chain recombines TRBV28 with TRBJ2-5; D not certain. Germline values: CDR1 MDHEN, CDR2 SYDVKM. This CDR3 region has 14 residues. V lost 6 bases and J lost 0, with 11 bases in between. The CDR3 here is CASRRALYQETQYF. CDR3 bases: TGTGCCAGCAGACGAGCTCTGTACCAAGAGACCCAGTACTTC.

Here the CDR3 reads CASSQSGGRDTGELFF. DNA of the CDR3: TGCGCCAGCAGCCAGAGCGGGGGTAGGGACACCGGGGAGCTGTTTTTT. The chain is built from TRBV4-3 and TRBJ2-2, with TRBD2 identical over 8 bases. The CDR3 has 16 residues. The trim removed 3 bases at V and 3 bases at J, leaving 6 bases unmatched. Germline V gene sequence: CDR1 LGHNA, CDR2 YSLEER.

The V gene is TRBV18, the J gene TRBJ2-1; 13 bases fit TRBD2. Looked up from germline, CDR1 is KGHSH and CDR2 is LQKENI. The CDR3 totals 18 residues. V shed 6 bases and J 0 bases; nucleotides not matched to a gene: 8. The CDR3 region is CASSLSLAGGTSYNEQFF. CDR3 DNA: TGTGCCAGCTCCCTATCACTAGCGGGAGGGACCTCCTACAATGAGCAGTTCTTC.

This sequence joins TRBV29-1 and TRBJ1-4; no definite D call. The length of the CDR3 is 11 residues. V was trimmed by 7 bases and J by 8 bases, leaving 11 bases between them. Germline loops: CDR1 SQVTM, CDR2 ANQGSEA. The DNA for the CDR3 is TGCAGCGCCGAGTGGCGGGAAAAACTGTTTTTT. It encodes CSAEWREKLFF.

A single count supports this clone. The rearrangement uses TRBV7-9 and TRBJ1-6, with D maybe TRBD1 (6 bases). The CDR3 covers 16 residues. CDR1 is SEHNR and CDR2 is FQNEAQ in the germline V gene (reference sequence). Trimming shortened V by 5 bases and J by 5 bases, and 16 bases separated the two germline ends. The CDR3 region is CASSPGRRQDNSPLHF. In DNA form, the CDR3 reads TGTGCCAGCAGCCCTGGGAGACGACAGGATAATTCACCCCTCCACTTT.

V is TRBV25-1 and J is TRBJ2-1; tentatively, D is TRBD1 or TRBD2 (5 bases each). The CDR3 has 15 amino acids. Germline CDR1 MGHDK, CDR2 SYGVNS. V dropped 1 base and J dropped 0 bases, with 7 bases sitting between them. CDR3 residues: CASSEWDRSYNEQFF. Written as DNA, the CDR3 is TGTGCCAGCAGTGAATGGGACCGCTCCTACAATGAGCAGTTCTTC.

V usage is TRBV2 and J usage is TRBJ2-5; 8 nucleotides match TRBD2. The V gene end was trimmed by 3 bases and the J gene end by 0 bases; junction bases not matched to a gene: 6. Germline V lookup: CDR1 SNHLY, CDR2 FYNNEI. The CDR3 totals 16 residues. The CDR3 region is CASSDRGGPNQETQYF. For the CDR3, the DNA is TGTGCCAGCAGTGACCGCGGGGGGCCCAACCAAGAGACCCAGTACTTC. The variable domain in full, with the rest retrieved from reference TRBV2 and TRBJ2-5, is EPEVTQTPSHQVTQMGQEVILRCVPISNHLYFYWYRQILGQKVEFLVSFYNNEISEKSEIFDDQFSVERPDGSNFTLKIRSTKLEDSAMYFCASSDRGGPNQETQYFGPGTRLLVL.

The chain couples TRBV7-2 to TRBJ2-1, with D tentatively TRBD1 or TRBD2 (5 bases each). Germline V CDR1 and CDR2: SGHTA, FQGNSA. V lost 1 base and J 15 bases, leaving 16 bases between the germline ends. The CDR3 totals 13 residues. CDR3 DNA: TGTGCCAGCAGCTTAGAGGGCGCAGGGACCACGTTCTTC. Translating gives CASSLEGAGTTFF.

This chain connects TRBV10-2 to TRBJ2-3; 7 positions match TRBD2. CDR1 and CDR2 from the germline V gene are WSHSY and SAAADI. V shed 10 bases and J 5 bases; nucleotides not matched to a gene: 15. The CDR3 is 15 amino acids. CDR3: CATRAGGSGEDTQYF. CDR3 sequence (DNA): TGCGCCACACGTGCGGGCGGGAGTGGGGAAGATACGCAGTATTTT.